Below are 23 T cell receptor beta chains sequenced from a single sample in a study of control samples from healthy donors and cancer patients. TCRdb keeps only in-frame clones here, not all; method: immunoSEQ multiplex PCR. The data contain fewer than 70,000 clones, roughly nine tenths of them singletons. The sequencing input was PBMCs. The source of these receptors is a man aged 55-75 years with head and neck cancer.

This clone is a singleton in its sample. The chain's CDR3 is CSASKVAGGSDEQYF. The CDR3 nucleotides are TGCAGTGCTAGTAAGGTCGCAGGGGGATCTGACGAGCAGTACTTC. The chain links TRBV20-1 to TRBJ2-7, with TRBD1 matching over 7 bases. CDR1 DFQATT and CDR2 SNEGSKA come from the germline V gene (reference sequence). The CDR3 totals 15 residues. The ends lost 3 bases at V and 5 bases at J; junction bases unmatched: 13.

This chain joins TRBV15 and TRBJ2-3, with D perhaps given as TRBD1 or TRBD2 (6 bases each). The CDR3 runs to 15 residues. V lost 5 bases to trimming and J lost 3 bases, with 15 bases between them. Looked up from germline, CDR1 is LNHNV and CDR2 is YYDKDF (reference sequence). The CDR3 spells CATSPLGGLTDTQYF. CDR3 DNA sequence: TGTGCCACCAGCCCCCTGGGGGGCCTGACAGATACGCAGTATTTT.

The chain employs TRBV9 and TRBJ2-1, with D perhaps TRBD1 (5 bases). The CDR3 sequence is 16 residues long. CDR1 SGDLS and CDR2 YYNGEE come from the germline V gene. The V gene lost 0 bases and the J gene lost 3 bases, with 13 bases spanning the gap. CDR3 loop: CASSVAELRGYNEQFF. The CDR3 DNA is TGTGCCAGCAGCGTAGCCGAACTAAGGGGCTACAATGAGCAGTTCTTC.

J is TRBJ2-1 and V is TRBV20-1; D is perhaps TRBD2 (7 bases). Germline V CDR1 and CDR2: DFQATT, SNEGSKA (reference sequence). With 2 bases removed from V and 16 bases from J, the gap between germline ends came to 15 bases. This CDR3 is 11 amino acids long. CDR3 region: CSARSGRGEFF. The CDR3 coding sequence is TGCAGTGCTAGATCAGGGAGGGGGGAATTCTTC.

V gene TRBV4-1 combines with J gene TRBJ2-5; 8 bases agree with TRBD1. The germline CDR1 and CDR2 sequences are MGHRA and YSYEKL. V trimming: 3 bases; J trimming: 3 bases; junction bases outside the gene matches: 3. CDR3 length equals 14 residues. CDR3 residues: CASSQDRAEETQYF. The DNA for the CDR3 is TGCGCCAGCAGCCAGGACAGGGCGGAAGAGACCCAGTACTTC.

This clone has a handful of counts. CDR3 nucleotides: TGTGCCAGCAGCCAGCCGGCTAGCGGCTCCTACGAGCAGTACTTC. This sequence encodes CASSQPASGSYEQYF. The chain carries TRBV4-2 and TRBJ2-7; 7 bases are a match to TRBD2. The length of the CDR3 is 15 residues. The V segment lost 3 bases and the J segment 0 bases; nucleotides outside the gene matches: 5. Germline V gene sequence: CDR1 LGHNA, CDR2 YNFKEQ.

This clone occurred a few times. The chain has TRBV11-2 and TRBJ2-1, with TRBD2 identical over 14 bases. The CDR3 loop spans 15 amino acids. V was clipped by 4 bases and J by 4 bases; unmatched bases: 0. Germline CDR1 and CDR2: SGHAT and FQNNGV. The CDR3 is CASSWTSGGYNEQFF. CDR3 DNA sequence: TGTGCCAGCAGCTGGACTAGCGGGGGGTACAATGAGCAGTTCTTC.

This rearrangement joins TRBV7-9 to TRBJ2-2; D is tentatively TRBD1 or TRBD2 (5 bases each). CDR3 length equals 14 residues. The V end was cut by 6 bases, the J end by 0 bases, with 8 bases between. CDR1 and CDR2 from the germline V gene are SEHNR and FQNEAQ (reference sequence). The CDR3 sequence: CASRRGANTGELFF. The CDR3 nucleotides are TGTGCCAGCAGAAGAGGGGCGAACACCGGGGAGCTGTTTTTT.

The J gene is TRBJ2-7, the V gene TRBV7-9, with D possibly matching TRBD1 (5 bases). This CDR3 has 17 residues. V was pared by 5 bases and J by 7 bases, with 27 bases between. Germline values: CDR1 SEHNR, CDR2 FQNEAQ (reference sequence). The DNA for the CDR3 is TGTGCCAGCAGCCAAAGCTTGTCAAGGGGTTCGGTCGGTGAGCAGTACTTC. It codes for CASSQSLSRGSVGEQYF.

The chain employs TRBV2 and TRBJ2-5; tentatively, D is TRBD2 (6 bases). Trimming removed 7 bases from V and 7 bases from J, with 19 bases in between. This CDR3 spans 14 amino acids. Germline V gene lookup returns CDR1 SNHLY and CDR2 FYNNEI. CDR3 nucleotide sequence: TGTGCCAGCAAGGTGGGGTCTAGCGCAGGGACCCAGTACTTC. It specifies CASKVGSSAGTQYF. Combining the CDR3 with reference TRBV2 and TRBJ2-5 gives the whole variable domain EPEVTQTPSHQVTQMGQEVILRCVPISNHLYFYWYRQILGQKVEFLVSFYNNEISEKSEIFDDQFSVERPDGSNFTLKIRSTKLEDSAMYFCASKVGSSAGTQYFGPGTRLLVL.

This clone was observed once. V gene TRBV5-1 combines with J gene TRBJ1-5; D is uncertain. This CDR3 has 15 amino acids. The germline gives CDR1 SGHRS, CDR2 YFSETQ. The V and J ends lost 4 bases and 3 bases respectively, with 14 bases between them. The CDR3: CASSTDGQLNQPQHF. CDR3 in DNA: TGCGCCAGCAGCACTGATGGGCAGCTCAATCAGCCCCAGCATTTT.

The rearrangement joins TRBV5-1 to TRBJ1-2; tentatively, D is TRBD1 (6 bases). The CDR3 loop spans 14 amino acids. Deletions cut 2 bases from V and 2 bases from J, with 10 bases between. Germline values: CDR1 SGHRS, CDR2 YFSETQ. CDR3 DNA sequence: TGCGCCAGCAGCTTCGGGGGCCAGAACTATGGCTACACCTTC. Translated, it gives CASSFGGQNYGYTF.

The chain combines TRBV18 with TRBJ1-4; perhaps TRBD1 as D (5 bases). The CDR3 has 17 amino acids. Per the germline V gene, CDR1 is KGHSH and CDR2 is LQKENI. The V end was cut by 2 bases, the J end by 3 bases, with 16 bases between. The CDR3 nucleotides read TGTGCCAGCTCACCAGGGCAGGGACTCGGGTCTAATGAAAAACTGTTTTTT. It translates to CASSPGQGLGSNEKLFF.

This chain connects TRBV19 to TRBJ1-5, with D possibly TRBD1 on 5 matching bases. The germline CDR1 and CDR2 sequences are LNHDA and SQIVND (reference sequence). The CDR3 sequence is 13 residues long. V shed 3 bases and J shed 4 bases, with 7 bases lying between them. The CDR3 nucleotides read TGTGCCAGTAGTATCAGGGAAAATCAGCCCCAGCATTTT. Translating gives CASSIRENQPQHF.

This clone was observed a few times. The chain combines TRBV6-2 or TRBV6-3 with TRBJ2-3; D call uncertain. The CDR3 runs 16 residues. CDR1 and CDR2 from the germline V gene are MNHEY and SVGEGT. V lost 0 bases and J 7 bases, leaving 17 bases between the germline ends. The CDR3 sequence: CASSYSGPTRKYTQYF. CDR3 sequence (DNA): TGTGCCAGCAGTTACTCTGGTCCCACGAGGAAATATACGCAGTATTTT.

Worth noting for this clone: The conserved phenylalanine or tryptophan normally closing the CDR3 is absent here, so this likely arose from a read error. The chain employs TRBV6-2 or TRBV6-3 and TRBJ1-2; 7 nucleotides align to TRBD1. V lost 5 bases to trimming and J lost 0 bases; unmatched junction nucleotides: 9. CDR1 and CDR2 from the germline V gene are MNHEY and SVGEGT. The CDR3 is made up of 16 amino acids. Here the CDR3 reads CASSSPGTAANYGYTL. Here the CDR3 DNA reads TGTGCCAGCAGTAGCCCCGGGACAGCAGCTAACTATGGCTACACCCTC.

CDR3 region: CASSPLGEGRETQYF. The CDR3, as DNA: TGTGCCAGCAGTCCATTGGGGGAAGGGAGAGAGACCCAGTACTTC. This chain connects TRBV2 to TRBJ2-5, with D perhaps matching TRBD1 or TRBD2 (5 bases each). Trimming cost V 5 bases and J 4 bases, with 17 bases left between them. Germline CDR1 SNHLY, CDR2 FYNNEI. The CDR3 sequence is 15 residues long.

The genes are TRBV28 and TRBJ1-4; TRBD1 is a possible D gene (5 bases). The CDR3 runs 15 residues. Germline V CDR1 and CDR2: MDHEN, SYDVKM. Trimming removed 2 bases from V and 8 bases from J, with 15 bases in between. The CDR3 reads CASSLGDPRTEKLFF. The CDR3 nucleotides are TGTGCCAGCAGTTTAGGGGACCCTAGAACCGAAAAACTGTTTTTT.

This chain's CDR3 is CASSPPSTTDTQYF. The DNA for the CDR3 is TGTGCCAGCTCACCCCCCTCCACGACAGATACGCAGTATTTT. The chain recombines TRBV18 with TRBJ2-3; D remains unclear. The germline CDR1 and CDR2 sequences are KGHSH and LQKENI. Between the trimmed V and J ends, which lost 3 bases and 3 bases, there was a span of 10 bases. CDR3 length equals 14 residues.

The chain combines TRBV7-2 with TRBJ2-1; D perhaps matches TRBD2 (5 bases). V dropped 3 bases and J dropped 4 bases, with 13 bases sitting between them. The germline gives CDR1 SGHTA, CDR2 FQGNSA. The CDR3 is 15 amino acids. The CDR3 coding sequence is TGTGCCAGCAGCTTCCTCACGACGGGATACAATGAGCAGTTCTTC. This translates into CASSFLTTGYNEQFF.

The chain is built from TRBV30 and TRBJ1-4; D gene ambiguous. CDR1 and CDR2 from the germline V gene are GTSNPN and SVGIG (reference sequence). CDR3 length equals 14 residues. The V gene lost 0 bases and the J gene lost 7 bases, with 12 bases spanning the gap. CDR3 bases: TGTGCCTGGAGTGTGGGCTGGTTAGGTGAAAAACTGTTTTTT. Its translation is CAWSVGWLGEKLFF.

The chain recombines TRBV6-2 or TRBV6-3 with TRBJ2-1, with 8 bases lining up with TRBD1. The CDR3 spans 17 residues. Trimming at V came to 1 base and at J to 7 bases, leaving 12 bases not matched to a gene. Looked up from germline, CDR1 is MNHEY and CDR2 is SVGEGT. CDR3 sequence: CASSYLPQWTGINEQFF. The CDR3 DNA sequence: TGTGCCAGCAGTTACTTACCACAATGGACAGGGATTAATGAGCAGTTCTTC.

The genes are TRBV4-1 and TRBJ1-2; tentatively, D is TRBD1 (5 bases). This CDR3 spans 15 amino acids. Germline-derived CDR1 and CDR2 are MGHRA and YSYEKL. V was cut by 3 bases and J by 0 bases, with 11 bases left in between. The CDR3 protein is CASSQVQVANYGYTF. The CDR3 bases are TGCGCCAGCAGCCAGGTACAGGTTGCTAACTATGGCTACACCTTC.